Sequencing of this T cell receptor (beta chain) was carried out in a study of blood T cell repertoires in COVID-19. Across the whole study: There were acute and convalescent COVID-19 samples, and they came from the United States, Italy and Spain. Sources were T cells, B-cell-depleted T cells, or PBMCs; the material itself was cDNA or gDNA.

CDR3 size: 15 residues. Losses at the gene ends were 2 bases for V and 1 base for J; bases not matched to a gene: 6. Germline V gene sequence: CDR1 SQVTM, CDR2 ANQGSEA. TCRdb's table, derived via immunoSEQ multiplex PCR, lists solely in-frame clones and lacks some. The repertoire includes about 89,000 clones, approximately 86% of them detected once, and 1.2% sits in the top ten. The chain uses TRBV29-1 and TRBJ2-5; 8 bases match TRBD2. Sequencing was carried out using peripheral blood. The clonotype originates from an elderly man with active or convalescent COVID-19. CDR3 sequence reads: CSVEKLAGPQETQYF. In DNA form, the CDR3 reads TGCAGCGTTGAAAAGTTAGCGGGACCCCAAGAGACCCAGTACTTC.